One T cell receptor (beta chain) is described in this entry. The antigen is unknown. The CDR3 is 16 amino acids. Germline loops: CDR1 LNHDA, CDR2 SQIVND (reference sequence). Trimming cost V 7 bases and J 3 bases; bases outside gene matches: 9. The data derive from a study of lymphopenia after photon versus proton radiotherapy. The table came from immunoSEQ multiplex PCR; TCRdb's copy has only in-frame clones and leaves some out. Among around 25,000 clones listed, approximately 85% were seen once. Broader study findings: In patients who died, overall survival fell as post-nadir TCR diversity dropped more.

The material sequenced was peripheral blood, taken from a patient treated with photon-based radiotherapy. This receptor was taken from a man aged 25 to 40 with gastric cancer. J is TRBJ1-5 and V is TRBV19, with 10 bases identical to TRBD1. DNA for the CDR3: TGTGCCAGTACCGACAGACAGGGGGCGGACAATCAGCCCCAGCATTTT. Translating gives CASTDRQGADNQPQHF.